Below are 17 T cell receptor beta chains sequenced from a single sample in a study of cytomegalovirus exposure and HLA in healthy donors. The primer mix had 60 Vbeta and 13 Jbeta primers. Clones were read by immunoSEQ multiplex PCR, and TCRdb kept only the in-frame ones, dropping some. The repertoire holds over 150,000 clones, with 65% to 85% as singletons. The sample consisted of PBMCs. These receptors were taken from a woman in her thirties in good health and CMV-seropositive.

V usage is TRBV30 and J usage is TRBJ1-6, with D perhaps matching TRBD1 (6 bases). This CDR3 has 14 residues. CDR1 and CDR2 from the germline V gene are GTSNPN and SVGIG (reference sequence). Between the trimmed V and J ends, which lost 0 bases and 10 bases, there was a span of 13 bases. The CDR3 is CAWSVLGGGSPLHF. As DNA, the CDR3 is TGTGCCTGGAGTGTACTTGGGGGGGGCTCACCCCTCCACTTT.

The gene calls are TRBV5-1 and TRBJ1-4; 7 nucleotides match TRBD1. The ends lost 0 bases at V and 3 bases at J; junction bases unmatched: 5. Germline CDR1 and CDR2: SGHRS and YFSETQ. The CDR3 loop spans 16 amino acids. In DNA form, the CDR3 reads TGCGCCAGCAGCTTGGCGCCCGGGACAGCTAATGAAAAACTGTTTTTT. Residues: CASSLAPGTANEKLFF.

The sample holds one count of this clone. This sequence joins TRBV5-1 and TRBJ1-2; D is perhaps TRBD1 (5 bases). V lost 4 bases and J 4 bases, leaving 17 bases between the germline ends. Germline loops: CDR1 SGHRS, CDR2 YFSETQ. The CDR3 has 15 residues. Written as DNA, the CDR3 is TGCGCCAGCAGCCCGCAGGGCCAGGGAACCTATGGCTACACCTTC. Protein: CASSPQGQGTYGYTF.

This chain joins TRBV27 and TRBJ2-5; D is perhaps TRBD1 (5 bases). Germline V gives CDR1 MNHEY, CDR2 SMNVEV (reference sequence). Trimming removed 5 bases at V and 0 bases at J, with 7 bases between. The CDR3 has 13 amino acids. The CDR3 DNA follows: TGTGCCAGCAGTCTGACAGACCAAGAGACCCAGTACTTC. As protein: CASSLTDQETQYF.

The chain couples TRBV28 to TRBJ1-5; no reliable D call. Germline V lookup: CDR1 MDHEN, CDR2 SYDVKM. Between the trimmed V and J ends, which lost 2 bases and 8 bases, there was a span of 13 bases. The CDR3 contains 14 residues. The CDR3 bases are TGTGCCAGCAGTTTAAGACAAGTTTTCGAGCCCCAGCATTTT. Its protein is CASSLRQVFEPQHF.

J is TRBJ2-2 and V is TRBV9; the match to TRBD2 covers 7 bases. Germline loops: CDR1 SGDLS, CDR2 YYNGEE. V lost 0 bases, J lost 3 bases, and 5 bases stayed unmatched. This CDR3 region has 16 residues. The CDR3 DNA is TGTGCCAGCAGCGTAGGGGGCGGGGGATACACCGGGGAGCTGTTTTTT. Translation gives CASSVGGGGYTGELFF.

This clone was seen only a few times. The chain couples TRBV28 to TRBJ1-1; no definite D call. With 3 bases removed from V and 7 bases from J, the gap between germline ends came to 12 bases. The germline V gene has CDR1 MDHEN and CDR2 SYDVKM. The CDR3 has 13 residues. The CDR3 nucleotides are TGTGCCAGCAGTTTCCGAGCGCCGATTGAAGCTTTCTTT. Its protein is CASSFRAPIEAFF.

The chain carries TRBV20-1 and TRBJ1-2; no clear D gene. The CDR3 is made up of 10 amino acids. The germline V gene encodes CDR1 DFQATT and CDR2 SNEGSKA (reference sequence). CDR3 amino acids: CMPGVGGYTF. CDR3 bases: TGCATGCCTGGAGTGGGTGGCTACACCTTC.

This chain uses TRBV29-1 with TRBJ1-1, with no clear D. Trimming stripped 3 bases from V and 1 base from J, with 12 bases between. Germline CDR1 SQVTM, CDR2 ANQGSEA. The CDR3 spans 14 residues. Here the CDR3 reads CSVDLERSNTEAFF. DNA of the CDR3: TGCAGCGTTGACTTGGAGCGGTCGAACACTGAAGCTTTCTTT.

The V call is TRBV4-1, the J call TRBJ2-2; 9 nucleotides align to TRBD1. Germline values: CDR1 MGHRA, CDR2 YSYEKL. The CDR3 spans 15 residues. V lost 3 bases, J lost 5 bases, and 4 bases stayed unmatched. CDR3 DNA sequence: TGCGCCAGCAGCCAGGGGACAGGGCCGACCGGGGAGCTGTTTTTT. Amino acids: CASSQGTGPTGELFF.

This chain connects TRBV5-1 to TRBJ2-3; 10 bases line up with TRBD2. The CDR3 length is 16 residues. Trimming removed 0 bases from V and 4 bases from J; junction bases left unmatched: 5. From germline, CDR1 is SGHRS and CDR2 YFSETQ. The CDR3 protein is CASSLGSGGAPDTQYF. In DNA, the CDR3 is TGCGCCAGCAGCTTGGGGAGCGGGGGGGCACCAGATACGCAGTATTTT.

CDR3 in DNA: TGTGCCAGCAGTTACTTGGACAGCCCTTATGGCTACACCTTC. Its translation is CASSYLDSPYGYTF. The chain combines TRBV6-6 with TRBJ1-2, with D perhaps TRBD1 (6 bases). The germline V and J ends were trimmed by 1 base and 5 bases, with 11 bases remaining between them. CDR3 size: 14 residues. The V gene's germline CDR1 is MNHNY and CDR2 SVGAGI (reference sequence).

The CDR3 loop is CASSQDRNTEAFF. The CDR3 DNA follows: TGTGCCAGCAGCCAAGACAGGAACACTGAAGCTTTCTTT. V usage is TRBV14 and J usage is TRBJ1-1; D is uncertain. CDR3 length equals 13 residues. Germline V gene data show CDR1 as SGHDN and CDR2 as FVKESK. Trimming took off 0 bases at V and 1 base at J, with 3 bases between the two ends. The whole variable domain, remainder taken from reference TRBV14 and TRBJ1-1, is EAGVTQFPSHSVIEKGQTVTLRCDPISGHDNLYWYRRVMGKEIKFLLHFVKESKQDESGMPNNRFLAERTGGTYSTLKVQPAELEDSGVYFCASSQDRNTEAFFGQGTRLTVV.

The rearrangement uses TRBV9 and TRBJ1-4; TRBD1 is a possible D gene (5 bases). This CDR3 region has 14 residues. V dropped 3 bases and J dropped 4 bases, with 10 bases sitting between them. Per germline, CDR1 SGDLS and CDR2 YYNGEE. This CDR3 reads CASSAQGINEKLFF. CDR3 coding DNA: TGTGCCAGCAGCGCGCAGGGCATTAATGAAAAACTGTTTTTT.

The chain links TRBV5-1 to TRBJ2-1; D is possibly TRBD1 (5 bases). Germline lookup yields CDR1 SGHRS and CDR2 YFSETQ. Trimming removed 4 bases at V and 0 bases at J, with 11 bases between. The CDR3 covers 15 residues. The CDR3 sequence: CASSIQGSSYNEQFF. DNA for the CDR3: TGCGCCAGCAGCATCCAGGGTAGCTCCTACAATGAGCAGTTCTTC.

This clone has more than one count but fewer than ten. The J gene is TRBJ2-1, the V gene TRBV7-9; D is unclear. CDR3 length: 12 amino acids. With 3 bases removed from V and 2 bases from J, the gap between germline ends came to 2 bases. The germline V gene encodes CDR1 SEHNR and CDR2 FQNEAQ (reference sequence). The CDR3 sequence is CASSFTYNEQFF. The CDR3 region has the DNA TGTGCCAGCAGCTTCACCTACAATGAGCAGTTCTTC.

The rearrangement joins TRBV7-2 to TRBJ1-2, with no clear D. Trimming pared 2 bases from V and 4 bases from J, leaving 11 bases between. Germline CDR1 reads SGHTA; CDR2 reads FQGNSA. This CDR3 comprises 14 residues. This CDR3 reads CASSLNRGIYGYTF. CDR3 nucleotides: TGTGCCAGCAGCTTAAATCGAGGAATCTATGGCTACACCTTC.